This T cell receptor (beta chain) was obtained from a study of T cell responses to AZD1222 COVID-19 vaccine. As for this clone: Its antigen is still unknown.

Study observations and caveats: Two AZD1222 administrations were followed by greater Spike-specific TCR breadth and depth. Repertoire samples came only from after the peak T cell response.

Method: immunoSEQ multiplex PCR; TCRdb's copy keeps in-frame clones and lacks some. Counted here are about 59,000 clones, 65% to 85% occurring once; the ten biggest clones make up roughly 6.6%. The specimen was peripheral blood, collected on day 0 of AZD1222 vaccination. This receptor was taken from an adult in good health.

Here the CDR3 DNA reads TGTGCCAGTAGCAGGACGCTGGGAGACTATGGCTACACCTTC. It translates to CASSRTLGDYGYTF. This chain joins TRBV19 and TRBJ1-2; D call uncertain. Germline V CDR1 and CDR2: LNHDA, SQIVND (reference sequence). The CDR3 is made up of 14 amino acids. V lost 6 bases and J 3 bases, leaving 14 bases between the germline ends. The full variable domain, its missing parts supplied by reference TRBV19 and TRBJ1-2, is DGGITQSPKYLFRKEGQNVTLSCEQNLNHDAMYWYRQDPGQGLRLIYYSQIVNDFQKGDIAEGYSVSREKKESFPLTVTSAQKNPTAFYLCASSRTLGDYGYTFGSGTRLTVV.